This T cell receptor beta chain is from a study of T-cell reconstitution after alpha-beta-depleted transplantation in children. V shed 5 bases and J shed 5 bases, with 9 bases lying between them. Germline CDR1 and CDR2: PRHDT and FYEKMQ (reference sequence). This CDR3 is 12 amino acids long. This clonotype was found a few times. As yet, its antigen is unknown. Study findings and constraints: Some patients owed their high day-60 TCRbeta diversity to surviving recipient T cells and thymic progenitors. The authors attributed T-cell counts and diversity one year after transplant mostly to newly produced T cells. About two months after transplant, alpha-beta T cells reportedly came from several hundred expanded graft clones.

Construction of the TCRbeta library involved unique molecular identifiers. TCRdb reanalysed the PCR reads using MiXCR and keeps one entry per CDR3 protein. The sample lists around 100,000 distinct CDR3 sequences, 7.5% to 9.5% occurring once. This sequence originates from a boy aged 2 to 10 with acute lymphoblastic leukemia, due to receive a stem cell transplant. This sequence joins TRBV13 and TRBJ1-2; D gene ambiguous. The specimen was PBMCs, collected before TCRalphabeta/CD19-depleted stem cell transplant. The CDR3 sequence: CASSAPTYGYTF. The DNA for the CDR3 is TGTGCCAGCAGCGCCCCAACGTATGGCTACACCTTC.